The source of this T cell receptor beta chain is a study of T cells after yellow fever vaccination. This clonotype occurred many times. TCRdb itself ran the 5' RACE reads through MiXCR, one entry per CDR3 protein. The data show around 260,000 distinct CDR3 sequences, 5.2% seen once. The sequencing used CD4+ T cells sorted from PBMCs, collected on the day of the yellow fever booster vaccination. This receptor was obtained from a man aged 18 to 30 who received the YFV17D yellow fever vaccine.

Written as DNA, the CDR3 is TGTGCCATCAACCGACTAGGAATGTTCGAGCAGTACGTC. Amino acid sequence: CAINRLGMFEQYV. V gene TRBV10-3 combines with J gene TRBJ2-7; D is possibly TRBD2 (6 bases). CDR1 and CDR2 (germline): ENHRY, SYGVKD. CDR3 size: 13 residues. V was cut by 7 bases and J by 6 bases, with 16 bases left in between.